This paragraph reports one TCR beta chain. Its target is not known. The CDR3 is 15 amino acids. Trimming took 4 bases from V and 7 from J; bases not matched to a gene: 11. The V gene's germline CDR1 is SGHNT and CDR2 YYREEE (reference sequence). This sample is drawn from a study of PD-1 blockade in classical Hodgkin lymphoma. Study-wide results and caveats: TCR diversity at baseline was reported to be reduced in newly diagnosed patients relative to healthy donors. Prior to therapy, complete responders displayed diversity much like that of newly diagnosed patients.

As for time point: cycle 4 day 1 (C4D1), after 5 to 7 weeks of nivolumab. There was relapse after autologous stem cell transplantation in every patient, and there was variation in brentuximab vedotin exposure. Repertoires were generated with immunoSEQ multiplex PCR, while TCRdb's copy carries only in-frame clones and drops some. The sample lists about 4,600 clones; roughly 70% were seen once. The source is a human donor with classical Hodgkin lymphoma. The rearrangement joins TRBV5-4 to TRBJ2-7; 10 bases fit TRBD2. The sequencing here drew on peripheral blood mononuclear cells (PBMCs), taken before the fourth cycle of nivolumab. The CDR3 here is CASSAESGRAAEQYF. The CDR3 DNA reads as TGTGCCAGCAGCGCGGAGAGCGGGAGGGCGGCTGAGCAGTACTTC.